This TCR beta chain originates from a study of cytomegalovirus exposure and HLA in healthy donors (dated by TCRdb to 2017 to 2019). Notes on the research overall: According to an earlier analysis of 587 of the donors, about 170 million T cells yielded over 90 million unique TCR beta sequences and approximately 280 Gb of sequence data. To predict cytomegalovirus infection status, the study combined high-throughput TCR immunosequencing, statistical association of individual TCRs with disease status, and machine learning. A later genetic analysis took genome-wide SNP genotypes for about three fifths of the 666 donors and used that subset as a discovery cohort. The number of typed donors differed by locus: about 620-640 for A, B, C, DRB1 and DQB1; approximately 520 for DQA1; fewer than 610 for DPA1; and roughly 450 for DPB1. Donor age, sex, ethnicity and CMV serostatus were collected together with the repertoire data. All discovery cohort repertoires had been generated on a single sequencing platform. Among some 400 genotyped donors of the cohort, an average of approximately 220,000 unique TCR beta nucleotide sequences was sequenced per donor, of which roughly 17% were non-productive. Roughly 5 DR-DQ haplotypes were handled as single units for association and clustering, since linkage in the cohort was strong. In a later analysis, previously published TCR beta repertoires from more than 500 donors were re-analyzed and high-resolution HLA genotyping was added so that TCR occurrence patterns could be studied. Among the roughly 430 genotyped donors, about 83% belonged to the genetic ancestry cluster associated with self-reported Caucasian donors. An early release that covered around 590 HLA-typed donors contained around 300 gigabases of sequencing data and 65 million to 100 million unique TCR sequences. In the later analysis, no new phenotypic data were used to find candidate immune exposures; instead, reliance was placed on TCR beta sequences and their occurrence across donors. HLA typing covered class I and class II loci at four-digit resolution. Using immunosequencing, the study profiled T cell repertoires from around 680 subjects and related those repertoires to cytomegalovirus serostatus. An earlier analysis of several hundred of the donors used high-throughput TCR beta sequencing to judge whether each TCR beta V gene segment behaved as functional or pseudogenic. The study was designed to test whether signatures of past pathogen exposure could be identified by cataloging public T cell receptors. Besides the first cohort of roughly 660 subjects, a separate validation cohort made up of 120 different subjects was used.

Library creation used the immunoSEQ multiplex PCR assay. For the multiplex PCR, a mixture combining 60 forward primers for TCR Vbeta segments and 13 reverse primers for TCR Jbeta segments was used. The CDR3 region of rearranged TCR beta genes was amplified from genomic DNA with a multiplex PCR assay. The amplified TCR beta libraries were sequenced on the Illumina HiSeq System as 87-base-pair reads. The published analysis was carried out like this. In a later analysis, tens of millions of unique TCR beta chains were counted across the roughly 670 repertoires, and around 11 million of these chains were shared by at least two donors. A nearest-neighbor algorithm error-corrected the raw reads and collapsed the reads into unique sequences, merging closely related sequences to remove PCR and sequencing errors. To assign V, D and J gene segments, CDR3 sequences were aligned to IMGT reference sequences. For a sequence to be retained, a match of at least six nucleotides was required to both a V gene segment and a J gene segment. Rearrangements were called productive when the CDR3 lacked stop codons and stayed in frame with V and J; all others were non-productive. Following IMGT convention, CDR3 was defined as the stretch from the second conserved V-encoded cysteine to the conserved J-encoded phenylalanine. Sequences without an unambiguous match to a single V gene segment were excluded from the earlier analysis of almost 600 of the donors. In an earlier analysis of roughly 600 of the donors, a V segment was called functional when productive rearrangements were above 56.7%, and segregating when the standard deviation between donors exceeded 5%. A statistical classification framework was built to diagnose cytomegalovirus status from the catalog of TCR beta chain sequences. In a later analysis, V and J genes were assigned by comparing TCR nucleotide sequences against IMGT/GENE-DB human TR gene sequences. The TCRdist pipeline was used in a later analysis to assign CDR3 sequences and most-parsimonious VDJ recombination scenarios. A later analysis defined each TCR beta chain by its CDR3 amino acid sequence plus V-gene family, and excluded reads lacking a unique V-gene family. A later analysis removed 500 to 600 highly shared, low-generation-probability nucleotide sequences to deal with suspected cross-contamination and a sequencing artifact. In a later analysis, a clonal expansion index was calculated for each public chain from normalized within-repertoire ranks of inferred template counts. In a later analysis, generation probabilities were computed using a VDJ recombination model fitted to out-of-frame rearrangements, and the results were checked against IGoR. In a later analysis, hypergeometric tests were used to score TCR-TCR, TCR-HLA and TCR-CMV co-occurrence, with a repertoire-size bias correction applied to TCR pairs. False discovery rates were estimated in a later analysis by permuting HLA or CMV assignments 20 times. In a later analysis, co-occurring TCRs were grouped with DBSCAN, and TCRdist sequence similarity was added when clustering was performed within HLA-allele-positive subsets. Repertoires with fewer than 30,000 or more than 120,000 public chains, plus five repertoires with anomalous nucleotide sharing, were excluded from co-occurrence clustering. In TCRdb, the immuneACCESS table is reduced to in-frame sequences with V and J assigned. These tables do not hold every clone; where another copy was compared, an unresolved V gene accounts for under half, and the others remain unexplained. V, J and clone size reflect that table, while D and trimming were determined from the DNA. The sample contains roughly 120,000 clones, roughly 74% of them found a single time. Of the sample, roughly 0.9% is held by the ten largest clones.

This clone was seen a single time. Its binding antigen is unknown. Qualities for individual bases were not recorded, and no much larger clone is one base off. In total, roughly 670 healthy bone marrow donors made up the cohort. Cohort members were all nominally healthy when sampled, although unrecorded immune exposures were likely present. The donor was CMV seronegative and was included in the group of about 350 seronegative cohort members. Each donor provided a peripheral blood sample, and peripheral blood mononuclear cells were used for TCR beta sequencing. Genomic DNA was extracted from the blood cell samples with the Qiagen DNeasy Blood Extraction Kit. Overall study outcomes, separate from this receptor: Several of the top co-occurrence clusters appeared to be linked to parvovirus B19, influenza, CMV and Epstein-Barr virus, according to a later analysis. In a later analysis, most CMV-associated TCR beta chains were found to appear HLA-restricted, with HLA associations seemingly driven largely by CMV exposure. In vitro tests confirmed that a few of the cytomegalovirus-associated TCR beta chains recognize cytomegalovirus antigens. A later analysis found that TCR association rates varied across HLA loci, with DRB1 alleles showing the most associated TCRs and HLA-C alleles the fewest. In an earlier analysis of fewer than 750 of the donors, most TCR beta V segments were observed in productive rearrangements about 90% or about 30% of the time, broadly matching IMGT annotations. CMV serostatus was the only immune exposure information available for the cohort. The 87-base-pair reads could not distinguish some IMGT-functional V segments, including TRBV6-2 and TRBV6-3, so those segments were excluded. Strong co-occurrence of HLA alleles, especially DR and DQ, made assigning TCR associations to individual alleles difficult. In both the original and validation cohorts, the classifier was reported to diagnose cytomegalovirus status with high specificity and sensitivity. In a later genetic analysis, a missense DCLRE1C variant was associated with V-gene and J-gene trimming of TCR beta chains, and the association was replicated in an independent cohort. Because HLA typing was missing for some donors at each locus, association tests included only the typed subset. A further reported finding was that TCR beta sequences accurately predicted the HLA-A and HLA-B alleles for most subjects in the first cohort. In a later analysis, HLA-associated TCR beta chains showed more clonal expansion and lower generation probabilities than non-associated chains that were equally common. The study listed 150 to 200 TCR beta chains as associated with cytomegalovirus. The presence/absence analyses assumed that sequencing depth was roughly uniform across donors, and that assumption may not be true. Specific HLA alleles were associated with 15,000 to 20,000 TCR beta sequences at a false discovery rate of 0.05 in a later analysis. According to the authors, the approach could potentially be generalized to other disease states and immunological phenotypes. The earlier analysis of 587 of the donors excluded over 15 rarely observed V segments, including chromosome 9 orphons, because counts were too low. A cluster of highly shared sequence variants was judged likely to be a technical artifact of the sequencing pipeline. Correlated functional status among segregating V segments might be attributable to linkage disequilibrium, but an unknown experimental factor could not be ruled out. According to a later genetic analysis, donors in an Asian-associated ancestry cluster had fewer N-insertions in productive TCRs than the approximately 630-donor mean. While some public TCRs were present in many individuals, most TCR sequences turned up only very rarely across donors. The cohort was sequenced for TCR beta chains only, and without alpha or paired-chain data the features that could be detected were limited.

From a lookup of the germline V gene, CDR1 and CDR2 are SGHDN and FVKESK. Reading from cysteine to phenylalanine, the CDR3 counts 12 amino acids. The sequence is cut down to CDR3 DNA, 36 bases in frame from base 1. V loses 0 bases, J loses 8 bases, and the germline ends lie 7 bases apart. The receptor comes from a young woman in good health and CMV-seronegative. The rearranged chain carries TRBV14 and TRBJ1-2; matching of 6 bases hints at TRBD1 as the D gene. Sample: PBMCs. The CDR3 is CASSQDQGGYTF. The nucleotide sequence reads TGTGCCAGCAGCCAAGATCAGGGGGGCTACACCTTC.